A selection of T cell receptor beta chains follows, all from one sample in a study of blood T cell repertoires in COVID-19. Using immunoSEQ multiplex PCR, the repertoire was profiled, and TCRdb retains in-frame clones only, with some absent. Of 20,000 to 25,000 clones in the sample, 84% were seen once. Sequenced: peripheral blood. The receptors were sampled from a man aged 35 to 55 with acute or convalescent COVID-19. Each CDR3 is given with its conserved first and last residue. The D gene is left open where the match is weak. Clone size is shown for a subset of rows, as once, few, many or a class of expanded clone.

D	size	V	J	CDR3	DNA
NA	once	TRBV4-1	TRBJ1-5	CASSQEGPGRNQPQHF	TGCGCCAGCAGCCAAGAGGGGCCAGGGCGGAATCAGCCCCAGCATTTT
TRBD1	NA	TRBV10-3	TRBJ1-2	CAISAGQTNYGYTF	TGTGCCATCAGCGCGGGACAGACTAACTATGGCTACACCTTC
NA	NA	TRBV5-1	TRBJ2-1	CASSLFGGTDNEQFF	TGCGCCAGCAGCTTGTTTGGGGGCACCGACAATGAGCAGTTCTTC
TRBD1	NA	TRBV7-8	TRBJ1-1	CASSQRTGEAFF	TGTGCCAGCAGCCAAAGGACAGGTGAAGCTTTCTTT
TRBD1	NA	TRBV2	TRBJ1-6	CASSVTGTGFNSPLHF	TGTGCCAGCAGTGTCACCGGGACAGGGTTTAATTCACCCCTCCACTTT
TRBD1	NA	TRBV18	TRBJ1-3	CASSLGQAFSGNTIYF	TGTGCCAGCTCCCTTGGACAGGCGTTCTCTGGAAACACCATATATTTT
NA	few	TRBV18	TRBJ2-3	CASSPSRTLEGSTDTQYF	TGTGCCAGCTCACCCTCCCGGACACTGGAAGGGAGCACAGATACGCAGTATTTT
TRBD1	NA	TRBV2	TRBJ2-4	CASSEVPTGGIAKNIQYF	TGTGCCAGCAGTGAAGTACCGACAGGGGGCATAGCCAAAAACATTCAGTACTTC
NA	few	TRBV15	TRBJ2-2	CATSRDIPGELFF	TGTGCCACCAGCAGGGACATCCCCGGGGAGCTGTTTTTT
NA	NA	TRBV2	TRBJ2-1	CASRDLTSYNEQFF	TGTGCCAGCAGGGACTTGACCTCCTACAATGAGCAGTTCTTC
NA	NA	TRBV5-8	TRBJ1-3	CASSGDRHSGNTIYF	TGTGCCAGCAGCGGAGACAGGCACTCTGGAAACACCATATATTTT
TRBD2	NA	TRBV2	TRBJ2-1	CASRLAGGPSEQFF	TGTGCCAGCAGACTAGCGGGAGGGCCTAGTGAGCAGTTCTTC
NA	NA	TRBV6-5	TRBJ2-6	CASSSPFSGANVLTF	TGTGCCAGCAGTTCCCCTTTCTCTGGGGCCAACGTCCTGACTTTC
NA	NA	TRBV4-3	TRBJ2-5	CASSQGDVRGTQYF	TGCGCCAGCAGCCAAGGAGATGTTCGGGGGACCCAGTACTTC
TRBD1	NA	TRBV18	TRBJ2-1	CASSLRQGGQFF	TGTGCCAGCTCCCTTCGACAGGGTGGGCAGTTCTTC
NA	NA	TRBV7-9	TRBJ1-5	CASSLAALQPQHF	TGTGCCAGCAGCTTAGCGGCCCTTCAGCCCCAGCATTTT
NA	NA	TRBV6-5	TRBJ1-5	CASKPAVSNQPQHF	TGTGCCAGCAAACCGGCGGTTAGCAATCAGCCCCAGCATTTT
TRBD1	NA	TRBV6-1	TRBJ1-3	CASSPGTVRNTIYF	TGTGCCAGCAGCCCCGGGACAGTTCGAAACACCATATATTTT